Below, 32 T cell receptor beta chains from the same sample are listed, as sequenced in a study of T cell changes during pregnancy in multiple sclerosis. Method: immunoSEQ multiplex PCR; TCRdb's copy keeps in-frame clones and lacks some. The table lists under 65,000 clones, about nine tenths of them singletons. The sequencing here drew on peripheral blood, taken after pregnancy. All receptors derive from a female donor in good health, enrolled as a control in a pregnancy study.

The V call is TRBV6-1, the J call TRBJ1-1; the D gene is possibly TRBD1 (6 bases). With 4 bases removed from V and 6 bases from J, the gap between germline ends came to 24 bases. The CDR3 loop spans 17 amino acids. Germline V gene lookup returns CDR1 MNHNS and CDR2 SASEGT. DNA for the CDR3: TGTGCCAGCAGTGGCGGACAGACCGGCCCAGACAACGCTGAAGCTTTCTTT. Protein sequence: CASSGGQTGPDNAEAFF.

The chain employs TRBV28 and TRBJ2-6, with TRBD1 matching 10 bases. Germline V gene sequence: CDR1 MDHEN, CDR2 SYDVKM. V lost 5 bases to trimming and J lost 1 base; unmatched junction nucleotides: 8. The CDR3 is made up of 18 amino acids. The CDR3 DNA reads TGTGCCAGCAGTCACCGGGACAGGGGACTGTCTGGGGCCAACGTCCTGACTTTC. It encodes CASSHRDRGLSGANVLTF. Looking up the rest from reference TRBV28 and TRBJ2-6 gives the full variable domain: DVKVTQSSRYLVKRTGEKVFLECVQDMDHENMFWYRQDPGLGLRLIYFSYDVKMKEKGDIPEGYSVSREKKERFSLILESASTNQTSMYLCASSHRDRGLSGANVLTFGAGSRLTVL.

The chain couples TRBV7-8 to TRBJ2-2; perhaps TRBD2 as D (5 bases). The V and J ends lost 4 bases and 3 bases respectively, with 12 bases between them. The CDR3 runs 15 residues. CDR1 and CDR2 from the germline V gene are SGHVS and FQNEAQ. In DNA form, the CDR3 reads TGTGCCAGCAGCTCCCGAGGGCCGGACACCGGGGAGCTGTTTTTT. This codes for CASSSRGPDTGELFF.

This chain links TRBV7-2 with TRBJ2-3, with D perhaps TRBD2 (6 bases). Germline V gene data show CDR1 as SGHTA and CDR2 as FQGNSA. V gave up 0 bases and J gave up 8 bases, with 21 bases separating them. This CDR3 is built from 17 residues. The CDR3 region is CASSLAGARSWRGTQYF. As DNA, the CDR3 is TGTGCCAGCAGCTTAGCCGGGGCGAGGAGCTGGAGGGGTACGCAGTATTTT. Full variable domain (remainder filled in from reference TRBV7-2 and TRBJ2-3): GAGVSQSPSNKVTEKGKDVELRCDPISGHTALYWYRQSLGQGLEFLIYFQGNSAPDKSGLPSDRFSAERTGGSVSTLTIQRTQQEDSAVYLCASSLAGARSWRGTQYFGPGTRLTVL.

The sample holds a few counts of this clone. The V gene is TRBV2, the J gene TRBJ2-7, with TRBD1 matching over 9 bases. Trimming removed 8 bases from V and 1 base from J; junction bases left unmatched: 3. The CDR3 has 13 amino acids. Germline V CDR1 and CDR2: SNHLY, FYNNEI. CDR3 sequence: CASGGTGSYEQYF. The CDR3 DNA is TGTGCCAGCGGGGGGACAGGGTCCTACGAGCAGTACTTC.

This clone appeared a few times. The chain links TRBV7-9 to TRBJ1-1, with a possible D match to TRBD1 (6 bases). Per the germline V gene, CDR1 is SEHNR and CDR2 is FQNEAQ (reference sequence). CDR3 size: 14 residues. The ends were cut back, 4 bases at V and 1 base at J, with 10 bases in the middle. The CDR3 loop is CASSSWTANTEAFF. CDR3 in DNA: TGTGCCAGCAGCTCCTGGACAGCGAACACTGAAGCTTTCTTT. The complete variable domain, with remaining parts taken from reference TRBV7-9 and TRBJ1-1, reads DTGVSQNPRHKITKRGQNVTFRCDPISEHNRLYWYRQTLGQGPEFLTYFQNEAQLEKSRLLSDRFSAERPKGSFSTLEIQRTEQGDSAMYLCASSSWTANTEAFFGQGTRLTVV.

This clone showed up just a few times. The genes are TRBV6-1 and TRBJ1-6; 7 nucleotides match TRBD1. The CDR3 totals 15 residues. Germline lookup yields CDR1 MNHNS and CDR2 SASEGT. Trimming at V came to 11 bases and at J to 7 bases, leaving 14 bases not matched to a gene. CDR3 nucleotide sequence: TGTGCCGCCCAGTCGGCCGACAGGGCCAATTCACCCCTCCACTTT. It is translated as CAAQSADRANSPLHF.

The rearrangement uses TRBV5-1 and TRBJ1-2; 7 bases line up with TRBD1. The germline CDR1 and CDR2 sequences are SGHRS and YFSETQ. J was trimmed by 2 bases and V by 2 bases; bases with no gene match: 3. The CDR3 runs to 14 residues. In nucleotides, the CDR3 is TGCGCCAGCAGCTTTATGACAGGGAACTATGGCTACACCTTC. Residues: CASSFMTGNYGYTF.

The CDR3 spells CASQARVNSPLHF. CDR3 bases: TGTGCCAGCCAGGCCAGGGTTAATTCACCCCTCCACTTT. This chain uses TRBV13 with TRBJ1-6; weak D call: TRBD1 (5 bases). The CDR3 is made up of 13 amino acids. V lost 8 bases, J lost 6 bases, and 11 bases lay in between. The germline V gene has CDR1 PRHDT and CDR2 FYEKMQ (reference sequence).

The chain combines TRBV5-1 with TRBJ2-3; 8 bases align to TRBD2. After removal of 4 bases from V and 0 bases from J, the junction contained 7 bases not matched to a gene. The CDR3 runs 16 residues. Germline CDR1 is SGHRS and CDR2 is YFSETQ. CDR3 in DNA: TGCGCCAGCAGCGCCTTGACTAGCGCTAGCACAGATACGCAGTATTTT. Translating it yields CASSALTSASTDTQYF.

This rearrangement joins TRBV19 to TRBJ2-7; 8 nucleotides line up with TRBD1. The germline V gene encodes CDR1 LNHDA and CDR2 SQIVND (reference sequence). CDR3 length: 16 residues. Trimming removed 6 bases from V and 2 bases from J; junction bases left unmatched: 12. This CDR3 is CASRRQGSRQTYEQYF. Here the CDR3 DNA reads TGTGCCAGTAGGAGACAGGGGAGCCGGCAAACCTACGAGCAGTACTTC.

The J gene is TRBJ2-5, the V gene TRBV2, with TRBD1 matching 7 bases. This CDR3 is built from 14 residues. V shed 4 bases and J 5 bases; nucleotides not matched to a gene: 7. CDR1 is SNHLY, CDR2 FYNNEI, per germline. In DNA, the CDR3 is TGTGCCAGCAGTGGAGACAGGGCGTTGGAGACCCAGTACTTC. It is translated as CASSGDRALETQYF. The full variable domain, with the rest looked up from reference TRBV2 and TRBJ2-5, is EPEVTQTPSHQVTQMGQEVILRCVPISNHLYFYWYRQILGQKVEFLVSFYNNEISEKSEIFDDQFSVERPDGSNFTLKIRSTKLEDSAMYFCASSGDRALETQYFGPGTRLLVL.

CDR3 loop: CAWNKGQPGDYGYTF. In nucleotides, the CDR3 is TGTGCCTGGAATAAAGGACAGCCAGGGGACTATGGCTACACCTTC. This chain uses TRBV30 with TRBJ1-2, with D possibly TRBD1 on 6 matching bases. V lost 4 bases and J 3 bases, leaving 18 bases between the germline ends. Germline V lookup: CDR1 GTSNPN, CDR2 SVGIG (reference sequence). The CDR3 runs to 15 residues.

J is TRBJ2-3 and V is TRBV5-1; 10 nucleotides match TRBD2. J was trimmed by 1 base and V by 4 bases; bases with no gene match: 6. Germline V gene lookup returns CDR1 SGHRS and CDR2 YFSETQ. CDR3 size: 16 residues. As DNA, the CDR3 is TGCGCCAGCAGCCCCCGACTAGCGGGCCGCACAGATACGCAGTATTTT. It is translated as CASSPRLAGRTDTQYF.

CDR3 DNA: TGCGCCAGCAGCTTGGGACAGCTCTATGGCTACACCTTC. Its protein product is CASSLGQLYGYTF. The rearrangement links TRBV5-1 to TRBJ1-2; tentative D call: TRBD1 (5 bases). This CDR3 has 13 amino acids. Germline V gene lookup returns CDR1 SGHRS and CDR2 YFSETQ. The V gene lost 0 bases and the J gene lost 4 bases, with 7 bases spanning the gap.

This rearrangement joins TRBV27 to TRBJ2-3; a possible D gene is TRBD2 (5 bases). Germline-derived CDR1 and CDR2 are MNHEY and SMNVEV (reference sequence). The CDR3 has 15 amino acids. The V end was cut by 3 bases, the J end by 6 bases, with 16 bases between. The CDR3 nucleotides are TGTGCCAGCAGTTTGAGGCTAGCTCCCCGCGATACGCAGTATTTT. It encodes CASSLRLAPRDTQYF.

V and J are TRBV5-1 and TRBJ2-7; weak D call: TRBD2 (6 bases). V was clipped by 4 bases and J by 0 bases, with 11 bases between them. Germline V lookup: CDR1 SGHRS, CDR2 YFSETQ. The CDR3 totals 14 residues. The CDR3 reads CASSVSSASYEQYF. The CDR3 bases are TGCGCCAGCAGCGTGTCTAGCGCCTCCTACGAGCAGTACTTC.

V usage is TRBV4-2 and J usage is TRBJ1-1; no reliable D call. The CDR3 has 18 residues. The germline V and J ends were trimmed by 0 bases and 0 bases, with 17 bases remaining between them. Germline V gene lookup returns CDR1 LGHNA and CDR2 YNFKEQ. DNA of the CDR3: TGTGCCAGCAGCCAAGAGGGCGTCAGTCTCCTCATGAACACTGAAGCTTTCTTT. Translating gives CASSQEGVSLLMNTEAFF.

The V gene is TRBV7-9, the J gene TRBJ2-5; TRBD2 matches 10 bases. Germline V CDR1 and CDR2: SEHNR, FQNEAQ (reference sequence). Losses at the gene ends were 3 bases for V and 4 bases for J; bases not matched to a gene: 5. CDR3 length: 15 residues. For the CDR3, the DNA is TGTGCCAGCAGCTTTCTAGCGGGAGTTCGAGAGACCCAGTACTTC. Protein sequence: CASSFLAGVRETQYF.

The V call is TRBV4-1, the J call TRBJ2-7; 7 positions agree with TRBD1. The CDR3 extends over 12 amino acids. Germline V gene lookup returns CDR1 MGHRA and CDR2 YSYEKL. After removal of 3 bases from V and 5 bases from J, the junction contained 1 base not matched to a gene. In DNA form, the CDR3 reads TGCGCCAGCAGCCAGACAGGGAACGAGCAGTACTTC. This encodes CASSQTGNEQYF.

This chain connects TRBV28 to TRBJ2-7; the match to TRBD2 covers 12 bases. Per germline, CDR1 MDHEN and CDR2 SYDVKM. The CDR3 runs to 15 residues. After removal of 6 bases from V and 0 bases from J, the junction contained 3 bases not matched to a gene. CDR3 nucleotide sequence: TGTGCCAGCAGACTAGCGGGAGGCCCCTCCTACGAGCAGTACTTC. Protein product: CASRLAGGPSYEQYF.

The DNA of the CDR3 is TGCGCCAGCAGCCAAGAGGGGACAGGGGGGAAGCAGTACTTC. This codes for CASSQEGTGGKQYF. This chain connects TRBV4-1 to TRBJ2-7, with 11 bases that match TRBD1. The V segment lost 0 bases and the J segment 8 bases; nucleotides outside the gene matches: 3. CDR1 is MGHRA and CDR2 is YSYEKL in the germline V gene. The CDR3 has 14 amino acids.

The table lists this clone with a count of one. This sequence joins TRBV7-9 and TRBJ2-3, with TRBD2 matching 11 bases. Germline lookup yields CDR1 SEHNR and CDR2 FQNEAQ (reference sequence). There are 15 residues in the CDR3. V gave up 5 bases and J gave up 2 bases; unmatched junction bases: 3. Here the CDR3 DNA reads TGTGCCAGCAGCCAGACTAGCGGGGCCACAGATACGCAGTATTTT. The encoded protein is CASSQTSGATDTQYF.

This clone was recorded once. The J gene is TRBJ1-4, the V gene TRBV5-1; 10 nucleotides agree with TRBD1. Trimming took 3 bases from V and 4 from J; bases not matched to a gene: 9. Per the germline V gene, CDR1 is SGHRS and CDR2 is YFSETQ. The CDR3 is 17 residues long. The CDR3 loop reads CASSSSGTGAVNEKLFF. In DNA form, the CDR3 reads TGCGCCAGCAGCTCGTCCGGGACAGGGGCAGTTAATGAAAAACTGTTTTTT.

V usage is TRBV5-1 and J usage is TRBJ2-1; D is perhaps TRBD2 (6 bases). Germline CDR1 SGHRS, CDR2 YFSETQ. The V end lost 1 base, the J end lost 4 bases, and 12 bases lay between the germline ends. The CDR3 consists of 15 residues. The CDR3 nucleotides are TGCGCCAGCAGCTTGTCTTTAGCGGAGTACAATGAGCAGTTCTTC. Protein: CASSLSLAEYNEQFF. The whole variable domain, remainder taken from reference TRBV5-1 and TRBJ2-1, is KAGVTQTPRYLIKTRGQQVTLSCSPISGHRSVSWYQQTPGQGLQFLFEYFSETQRNKGNFPGRFSGRQFSNSRSEMNVSTLELGDSALYLCASSLSLAEYNEQFFGPGTRLTVL.

The chain combines TRBV6-5 with TRBJ2-7; 9 bases line up with TRBD2. Germline V gives CDR1 MNHEY, CDR2 SVGAGI. Germline trimming cut 2 bases from V and 4 bases from J; bases unmatched to any gene: 6. The CDR3 totals 15 residues. The CDR3 sequence: CASSYEVAGGYEQYF. CDR3 DNA sequence: TGTGCCAGCAGTTACGAAGTTGCGGGAGGGTACGAGCAGTACTTC.

This clone turned up a few times. The chain has TRBV2 and TRBJ1-6, with 8 bases identical to TRBD1. The CDR3 is made up of 14 amino acids. J lost 10 bases, V lost 7 bases, and 9 bases had no gene match. Germline-derived CDR1 and CDR2 are SNHLY and FYNNEI. The CDR3 loop reads CASTRGQGGSPLHF. In DNA, the CDR3 is TGTGCCAGCACCCGTGGACAGGGAGGATCACCCCTCCACTTT.

This clone came up once. The rearrangement links TRBV27 to TRBJ2-7, with a possible D match to TRBD1 (5 bases). V was clipped by 8 bases and J by 2 bases, with 19 bases between them. Germline V lookup: CDR1 MNHEY, CDR2 SMNVEV (reference sequence). The CDR3 is 15 amino acids. The CDR3 loop reads CASLLGHPRTYEQYF. CDR3 nucleotides: TGTGCCAGCCTATTGGGGCATCCGCGAACCTACGAGCAGTACTTC.

The chain joins TRBV2 to TRBJ1-5; 9 bases line up with TRBD1. The germline V gene has CDR1 SNHLY and CDR2 FYNNEI. Unmatched junction bases numbered 2, after V lost 5 bases and J lost 0 bases. This CDR3 spans 15 amino acids. The CDR3 coding sequence is TGTGCCAGCAGTACAGGGGGCACTAGCAATCAGCCCCAGCATTTT. This gives the protein CASSTGGTSNQPQHF.

In this sample, this clone turned up once. The chain couples TRBV18 to TRBJ2-3; tentatively, D is TRBD2 (5 bases). The CDR3 is 16 amino acids. Germline assignment: CDR1 KGHSH and CDR2 LQKENI. Trimming shortened V by 2 bases and J by 0 bases, and 12 bases separated the two germline ends. Here the CDR3 DNA reads TGTGCCAGCTCACCAGCTCTAGCTTTCAGCACAGATACGCAGTATTTT. Encoded protein: CASSPALAFSTDTQYF.

This clone was detected once. J is TRBJ2-7 and V is TRBV6-6, with D possibly matching TRBD1 (6 bases). Trimming pared 5 bases from V and 0 bases from J, leaving 14 bases between. The germline gives CDR1 MNHNY, CDR2 SVGAGI (reference sequence). The CDR3 contains 15 residues. CDR3 DNA sequence: TGTGCCAGCAGTCCGCAATTGGACAGCTCCTACGAGCAGTACTTC. Amino acids: CASSPQLDSSYEQYF.

CDR3 in amino acids: CASSPASGPGETQYF. DNA of the CDR3: TGTGCCAGCAGCCCCGCTAGCGGGCCGGGAGAGACCCAGTACTTC. The rearrangement uses TRBV7-9 and TRBJ2-5, with 8 bases identical to TRBD2. V shed 5 bases, J shed 4 bases, and the junction held 9 bases outside the gene matches. Germline V gene data show CDR1 as SEHNR and CDR2 as FQNEAQ (reference sequence). The CDR3 runs 15 residues.